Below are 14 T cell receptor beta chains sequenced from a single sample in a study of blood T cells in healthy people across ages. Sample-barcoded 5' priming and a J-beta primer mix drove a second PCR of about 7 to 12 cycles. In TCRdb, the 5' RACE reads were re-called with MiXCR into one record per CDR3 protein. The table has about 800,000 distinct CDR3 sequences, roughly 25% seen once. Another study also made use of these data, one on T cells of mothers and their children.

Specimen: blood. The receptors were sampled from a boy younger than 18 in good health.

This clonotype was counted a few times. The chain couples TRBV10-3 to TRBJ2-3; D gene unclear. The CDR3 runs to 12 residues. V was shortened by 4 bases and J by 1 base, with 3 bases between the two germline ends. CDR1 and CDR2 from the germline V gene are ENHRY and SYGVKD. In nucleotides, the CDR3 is TGTGCCATCAGTGGGGGCACAGATACGCAGTATTTT. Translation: CAISGGTDTQYF.

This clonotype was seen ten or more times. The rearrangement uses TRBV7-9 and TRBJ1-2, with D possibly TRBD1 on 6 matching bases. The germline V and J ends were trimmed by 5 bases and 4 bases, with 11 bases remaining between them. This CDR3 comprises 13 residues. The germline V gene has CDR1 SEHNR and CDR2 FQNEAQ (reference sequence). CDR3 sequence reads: CASSRGGGYGYTF. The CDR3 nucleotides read TGTGCCAGCAGCCGAGGGGGTGGCTATGGCTACACCTTC.

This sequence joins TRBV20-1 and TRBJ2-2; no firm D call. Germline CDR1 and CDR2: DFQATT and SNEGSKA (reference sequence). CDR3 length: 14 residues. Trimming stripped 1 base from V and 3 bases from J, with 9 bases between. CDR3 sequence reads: CSARVNPYTGELFF. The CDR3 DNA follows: TGCAGTGCTAGAGTTAACCCCTACACCGGGGAGCTGTTTTTT.

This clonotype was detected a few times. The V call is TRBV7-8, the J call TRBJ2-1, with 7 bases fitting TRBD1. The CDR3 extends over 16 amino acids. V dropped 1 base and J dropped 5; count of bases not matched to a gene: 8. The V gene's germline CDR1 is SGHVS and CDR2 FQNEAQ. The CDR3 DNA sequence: TGTGCCAGCAGCTTAGAGTTACAGGGGATGAACAATGAGCAGTTCTTC. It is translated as CASSLELQGMNNEQFF.

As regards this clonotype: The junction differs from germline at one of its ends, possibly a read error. In DNA, the CDR3 is TGCGCCAGCAGGGGGGTATGCACAGATACGCAGTATTTT. Its translation is CASRGVCTDTQYF. The genes are TRBV27 and TRBJ2-3; D is perhaps TRBD1 (7 bases). CDR3 length equals 13 residues. Germline V CDR1 and CDR2: MNHEY, SMNVEV (reference sequence).

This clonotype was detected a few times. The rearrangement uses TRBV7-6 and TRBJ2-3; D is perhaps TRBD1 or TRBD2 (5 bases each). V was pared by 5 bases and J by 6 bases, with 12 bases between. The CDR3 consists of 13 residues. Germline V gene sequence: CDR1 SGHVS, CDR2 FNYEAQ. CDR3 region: CASSHTEGDTQYF. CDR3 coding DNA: TGTGCCAGCAGCCATACAGAGGGGGATACGCAGTATTTT. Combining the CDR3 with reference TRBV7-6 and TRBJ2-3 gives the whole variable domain GAGVSQSPRYKVTKRGQDVALRCDPISGHVSLYWYRQALGQGPEFLTYFNYEAQQDKSGLPNDRFSAERPEGSISTLTIQRTEQRDSAMYRCASSHTEGDTQYFGPGTRLTVL.

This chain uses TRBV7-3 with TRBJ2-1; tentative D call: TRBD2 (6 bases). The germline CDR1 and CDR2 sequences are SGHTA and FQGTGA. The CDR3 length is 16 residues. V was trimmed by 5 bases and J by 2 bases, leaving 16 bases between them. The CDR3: CASSAQGLGTYNEQFF. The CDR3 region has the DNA TGTGCCAGCAGCGCCCAGGGACTGGGGACCTACAATGAGCAGTTCTTC.

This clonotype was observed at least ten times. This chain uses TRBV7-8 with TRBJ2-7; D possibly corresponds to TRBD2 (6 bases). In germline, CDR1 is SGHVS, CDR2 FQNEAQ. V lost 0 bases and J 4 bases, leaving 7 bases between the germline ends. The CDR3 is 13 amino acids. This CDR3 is CASSLALAYEQYF. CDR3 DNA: TGTGCCAGCAGCTTAGCGCTAGCGTACGAGCAGTACTTC. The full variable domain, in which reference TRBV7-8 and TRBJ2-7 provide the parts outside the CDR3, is GAGVSQSPRYKVAKRGQDVALRCDPISGHVSLFWYQQALGQGPEFLTYFQNEAQLDKSGLPSDRFFAERPEGSVSTLKIQRTQQEDSAVYLCASSLALAYEQYFGPGTRLTVT.

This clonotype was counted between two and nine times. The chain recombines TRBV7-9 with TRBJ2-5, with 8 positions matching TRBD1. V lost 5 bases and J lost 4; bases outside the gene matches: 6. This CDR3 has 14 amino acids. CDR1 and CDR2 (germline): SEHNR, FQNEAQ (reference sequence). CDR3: CASSPPTGVETQYF. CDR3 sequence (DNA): TGTGCCAGCAGCCCACCGACAGGGGTAGAGACCCAGTACTTC.

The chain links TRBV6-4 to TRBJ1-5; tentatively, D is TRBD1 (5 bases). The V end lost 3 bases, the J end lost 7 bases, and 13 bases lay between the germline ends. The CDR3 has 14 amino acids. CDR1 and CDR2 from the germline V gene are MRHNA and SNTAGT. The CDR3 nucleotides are TGTGCCAGCAGTGAAGTATGGGGGAACCAGCCCCAGCATTTT. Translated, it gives CASSEVWGNQPQHF.

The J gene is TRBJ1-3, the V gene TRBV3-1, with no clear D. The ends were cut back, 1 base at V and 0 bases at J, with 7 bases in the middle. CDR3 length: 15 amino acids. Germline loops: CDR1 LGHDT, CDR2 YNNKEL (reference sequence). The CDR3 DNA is TGTGCCAGCAGCCAAGGCATTCTCTCTGGAAACACCATATATTTT. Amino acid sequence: CASSQGILSGNTIYF.

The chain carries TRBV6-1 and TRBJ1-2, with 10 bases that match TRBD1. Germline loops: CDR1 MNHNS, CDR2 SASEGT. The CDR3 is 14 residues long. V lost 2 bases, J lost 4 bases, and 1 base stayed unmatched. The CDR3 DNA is TGTGCCAGCAGTGAACGGACAGGGGGCTATGGCTACACCTTC. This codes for CASSERTGGYGYTF.

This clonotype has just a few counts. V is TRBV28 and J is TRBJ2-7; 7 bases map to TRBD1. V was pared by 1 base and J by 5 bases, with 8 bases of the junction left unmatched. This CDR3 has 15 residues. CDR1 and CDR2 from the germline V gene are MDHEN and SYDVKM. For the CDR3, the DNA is TGTGCCAGCAGTTTATTGGACAGGACTGGGAACGAGCAGTACTTC. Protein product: CASSLLDRTGNEQYF.

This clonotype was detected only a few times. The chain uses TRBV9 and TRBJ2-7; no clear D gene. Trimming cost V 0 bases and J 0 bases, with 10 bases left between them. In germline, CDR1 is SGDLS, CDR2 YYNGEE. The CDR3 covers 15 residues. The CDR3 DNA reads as TGTGCCAGCAGCGTAGAACAGAGAGACTCCTACGAGCAGTACTTC. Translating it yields CASSVEQRDSYEQYF.